The T cell receptor (beta chain) under discussion was sequenced for a study of blood T cells in healthy people across ages. Regarding the study as a whole: No conclusive comparison of naive versus antigen-experienced cells was possible with unsorted PBMCs.

The CDR3 totals 14 residues. The germline V and J ends were trimmed by 5 bases and 4 bases, with 14 bases remaining between them. Germline lookup yields CDR1 SEHNR and CDR2 FQNEAQ (reference sequence). A second PCR of about 6 to 12 cycles used a sample-barcoded 5' primer and a J-beta primer mix. TCRdb independently ran MiXCR on the 5' RACE reads; one entry per CDR3 protein. Among approximately 810,000 distinct CDR3 sequences listed, more than 25% were seen once. This clonotype came up many times. The antigen is not known. The rearrangement uses TRBV7-9 and TRBJ1-2; D is uncertain. This clonotype originated in a woman over 75 in good health. Sequences were obtained from blood. The CDR3 DNA reads as TGTGCCAGCAGCCCCGGGATGCTGGGCTATGGCTACACCTTC. It encodes CASSPGMLGYGYTF.